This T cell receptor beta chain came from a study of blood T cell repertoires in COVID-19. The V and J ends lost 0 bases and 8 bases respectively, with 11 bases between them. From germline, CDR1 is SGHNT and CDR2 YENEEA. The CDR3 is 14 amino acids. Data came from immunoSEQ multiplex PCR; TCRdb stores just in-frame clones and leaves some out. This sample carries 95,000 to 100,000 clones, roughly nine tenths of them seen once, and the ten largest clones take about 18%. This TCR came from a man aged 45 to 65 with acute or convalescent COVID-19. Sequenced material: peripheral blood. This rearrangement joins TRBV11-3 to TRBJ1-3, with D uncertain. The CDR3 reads CASSLDRIRDTIYF. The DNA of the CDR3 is TGTGCCAGCAGCTTAGACAGGATCCGAGACACCATATATTTT. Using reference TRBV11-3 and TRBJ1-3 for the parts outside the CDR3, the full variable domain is EAGVVQSPRYKIIEKKQPVAFWCNPISGHNTLYWYLQNLGQGPELLIRYENEEAVDDSQLPKDRFSAERLKGVDSTLKIQPAELGDSAVYLCASSLDRIRDTIYFGEGSWLTVV.